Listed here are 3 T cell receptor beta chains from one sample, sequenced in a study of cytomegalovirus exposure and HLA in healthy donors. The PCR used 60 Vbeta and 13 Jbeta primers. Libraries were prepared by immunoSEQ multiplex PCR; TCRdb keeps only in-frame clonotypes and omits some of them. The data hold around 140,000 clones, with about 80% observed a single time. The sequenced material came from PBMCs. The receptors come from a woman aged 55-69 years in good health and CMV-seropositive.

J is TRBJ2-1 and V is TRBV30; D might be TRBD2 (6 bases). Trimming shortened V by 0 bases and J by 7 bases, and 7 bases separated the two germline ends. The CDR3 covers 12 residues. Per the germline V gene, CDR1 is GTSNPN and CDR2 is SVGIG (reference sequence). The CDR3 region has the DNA TGTGCCTGGAGTGTAGCGGGTAATGAGCAGTTCTTC. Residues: CAWSVAGNEQFF.

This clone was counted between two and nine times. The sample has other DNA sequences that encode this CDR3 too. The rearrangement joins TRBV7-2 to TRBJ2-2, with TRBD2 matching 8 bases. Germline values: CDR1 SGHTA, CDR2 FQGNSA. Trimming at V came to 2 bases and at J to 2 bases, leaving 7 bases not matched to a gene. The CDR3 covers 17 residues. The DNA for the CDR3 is TGTGCCAGCAGCTTAAGGGCAGCGGGAGTAAACACCGGGGAGCTGTTTTTT. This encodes CASSLRAAGVNTGELFF.

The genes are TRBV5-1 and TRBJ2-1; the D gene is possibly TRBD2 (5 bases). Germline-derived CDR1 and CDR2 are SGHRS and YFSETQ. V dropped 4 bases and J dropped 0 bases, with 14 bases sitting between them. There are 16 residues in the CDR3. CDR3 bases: TGCGCCAGCAGCCTGGGGTCGGGGAGCTCCTACAATGAGCAGTTCTTC. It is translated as CASSLGSGSSYNEQFF.